The T cell receptor beta chain described here comes from a study of blood T cell repertoires in COVID-19. Study-level background: Donors in the United States, Italy and Spain gave samples during acute or convalescent COVID-19.

This clone appeared once. The age range of participants was about 18 to 95 years, with residence in approximately 25 US areas. Participant reports of clinical history set cohort assignment. Authors' data handling: Reference gene primer amplification gave estimated nucleated cell counts. Sequencing was performed with immunoSEQ multiplex PCR; in TCRdb, only in-frame clones are kept and a portion is missing. D and trimming come from the DNA, and the V and J calls and clone size come from that table. The repertoire has roughly 220,000 clones, 80% to 90% of them found once; the top ten carry about 4%. The clonotype originates from a woman aged 40 to 50 with acute COVID-19. Sequencing was done on a sample of PBMCs or T cells enriched from blood (not recorded which).

CDR3 in DNA: TGTGCCAGCAGCTTTTTAGGACGGGGAGCGAACACCGGGGAGCTGTTTTTT. It translates to CASSFLGRGANTGELFF. V gene TRBV13 combines with J gene TRBJ2-2, with D perhaps TRBD2 (5 bases). The CDR3 is made up of 17 amino acids. Deletions cut 3 bases from V and 0 bases from J, with 14 bases between. Germline loops: CDR1 PRHDT, CDR2 FYEKMQ (reference sequence).